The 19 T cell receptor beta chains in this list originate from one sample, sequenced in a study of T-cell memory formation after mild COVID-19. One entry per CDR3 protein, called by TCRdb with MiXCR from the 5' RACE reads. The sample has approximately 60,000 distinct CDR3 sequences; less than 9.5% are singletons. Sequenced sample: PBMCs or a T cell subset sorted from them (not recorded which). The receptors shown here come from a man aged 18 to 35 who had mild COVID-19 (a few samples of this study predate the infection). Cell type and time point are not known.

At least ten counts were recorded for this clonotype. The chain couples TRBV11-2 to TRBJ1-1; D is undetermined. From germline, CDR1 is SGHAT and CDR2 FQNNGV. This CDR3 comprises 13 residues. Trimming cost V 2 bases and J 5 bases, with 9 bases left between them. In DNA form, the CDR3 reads TGTGCCAGCAGCTTACTAGGTGATACTGAAGCTTTCTTT. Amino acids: CASSLLGDTEAFF.

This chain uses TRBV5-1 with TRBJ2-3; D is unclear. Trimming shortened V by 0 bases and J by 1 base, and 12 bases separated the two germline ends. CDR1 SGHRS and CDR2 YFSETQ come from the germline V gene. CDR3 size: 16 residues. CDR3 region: CASSLVTGRGTDTQYF. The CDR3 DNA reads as TGCGCCAGCAGCTTGGTGACTGGACGGGGCACAGATACGCAGTATTTT.

This CDR3 reads CASSPPRGAGMKDTQYF. In DNA, the CDR3 is TGTGCCAGCAGCCCTCCCAGGGGGGCCGGGATGAAAGATACGCAGTATTTT. V and J are TRBV7-6 and TRBJ2-3; D is perhaps TRBD1 (7 bases). Per the germline V gene, CDR1 is SGHVS and CDR2 is FNYEAQ. This CDR3 has 17 residues. V was cut by 5 bases and J by 5 bases, with 23 bases left in between.

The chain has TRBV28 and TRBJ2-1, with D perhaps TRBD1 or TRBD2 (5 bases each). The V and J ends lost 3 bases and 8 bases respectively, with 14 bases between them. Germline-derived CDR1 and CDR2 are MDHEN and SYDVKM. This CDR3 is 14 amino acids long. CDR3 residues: CASSFAGDGDEQFF. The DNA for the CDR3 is TGTGCCAGCAGTTTTGCTGGGGACGGGGATGAGCAGTTCTTC.

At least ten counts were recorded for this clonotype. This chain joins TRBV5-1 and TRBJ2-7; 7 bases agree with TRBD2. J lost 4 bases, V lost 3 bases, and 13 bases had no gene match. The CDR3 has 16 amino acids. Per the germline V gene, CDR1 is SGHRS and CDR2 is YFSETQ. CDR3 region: CASSSEPGPGGYEQYF. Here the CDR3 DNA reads TGCGCCAGCAGCTCAGAACCGGGACCGGGGGGATACGAGCAGTACTTC.

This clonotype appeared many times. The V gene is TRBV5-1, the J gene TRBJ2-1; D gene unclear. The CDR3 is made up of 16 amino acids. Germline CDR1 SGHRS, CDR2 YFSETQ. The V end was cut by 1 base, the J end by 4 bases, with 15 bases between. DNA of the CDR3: TGCGCCAGCAGCTTGTCGAGTTTTTCCTTTTACAATGAGCAGTTCTTC. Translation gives CASSLSSFSFYNEQFF.

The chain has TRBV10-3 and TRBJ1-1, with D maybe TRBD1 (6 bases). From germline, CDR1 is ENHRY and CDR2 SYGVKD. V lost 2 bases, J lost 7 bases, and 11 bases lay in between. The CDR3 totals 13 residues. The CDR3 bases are TGTGCCATCAGTGAGCAGGGGAGGGGTGAAGCTTTCTTT. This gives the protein CAISEQGRGEAFF.

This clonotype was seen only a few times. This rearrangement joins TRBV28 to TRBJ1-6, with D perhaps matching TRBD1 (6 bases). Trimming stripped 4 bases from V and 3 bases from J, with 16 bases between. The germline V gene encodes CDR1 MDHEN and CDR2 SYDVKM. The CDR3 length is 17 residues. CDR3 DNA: TGTGCCAGCAGTTCCCCGACAGGCGATATCTATAATTCACCCCTCCACTTT. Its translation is CASSSPTGDIYNSPLHF.

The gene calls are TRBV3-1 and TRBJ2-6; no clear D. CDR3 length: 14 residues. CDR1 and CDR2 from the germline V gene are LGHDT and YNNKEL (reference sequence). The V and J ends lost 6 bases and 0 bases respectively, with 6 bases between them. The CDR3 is CASSTSSGANVLTF. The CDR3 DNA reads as TGTGCCAGCAGTACCAGCTCTGGGGCCAACGTCCTGACTTTC.

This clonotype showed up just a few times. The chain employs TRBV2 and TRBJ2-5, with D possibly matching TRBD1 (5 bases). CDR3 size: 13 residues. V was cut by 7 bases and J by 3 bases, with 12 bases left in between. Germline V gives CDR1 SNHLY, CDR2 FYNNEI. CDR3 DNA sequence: TGTGCCAGCACCAGCTCAGGGAAAGAGACCCAGTACTTC. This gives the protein CASTSSGKETQYF. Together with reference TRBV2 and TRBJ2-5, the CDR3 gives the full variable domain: EPEVTQTPSHQVTQMGQEVILRCVPISNHLYFYWYRQILGQKVEFLVSFYNNEISEKSEIFDDQFSVERPDGSNFTLKIRSTKLEDSAMYFCASTSSGKETQYFGPGTRLLVL.

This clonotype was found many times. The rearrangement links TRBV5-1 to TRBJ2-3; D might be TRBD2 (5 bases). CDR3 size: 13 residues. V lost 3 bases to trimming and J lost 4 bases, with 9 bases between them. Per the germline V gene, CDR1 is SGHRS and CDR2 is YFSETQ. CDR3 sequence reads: CASSSEGADTQYF. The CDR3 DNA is TGCGCCAGCAGCTCCGAGGGAGCAGATACGCAGTATTTT.

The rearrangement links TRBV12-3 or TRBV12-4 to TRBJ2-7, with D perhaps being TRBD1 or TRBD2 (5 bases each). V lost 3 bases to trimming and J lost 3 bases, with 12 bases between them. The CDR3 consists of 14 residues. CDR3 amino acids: CASSLMGVHYEQYV. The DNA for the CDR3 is TGTGCCAGCAGTTTGATGGGGGTCCACTACGAGCAGTACGTC.

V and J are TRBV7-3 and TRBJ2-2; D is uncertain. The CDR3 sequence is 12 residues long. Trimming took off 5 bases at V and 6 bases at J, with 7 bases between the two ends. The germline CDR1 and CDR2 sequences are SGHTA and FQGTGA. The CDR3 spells CASSDLAGELFF. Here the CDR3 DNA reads TGTGCCAGCAGCGACCTAGCCGGGGAGCTGTTTTTT.

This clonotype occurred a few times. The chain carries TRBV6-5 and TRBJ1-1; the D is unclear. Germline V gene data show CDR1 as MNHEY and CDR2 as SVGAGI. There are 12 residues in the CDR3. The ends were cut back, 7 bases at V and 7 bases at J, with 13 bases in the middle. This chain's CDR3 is CASTDGLGEAFF. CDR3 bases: TGTGCCAGCACCGACGGGTTGGGTGAAGCTTTCTTT.

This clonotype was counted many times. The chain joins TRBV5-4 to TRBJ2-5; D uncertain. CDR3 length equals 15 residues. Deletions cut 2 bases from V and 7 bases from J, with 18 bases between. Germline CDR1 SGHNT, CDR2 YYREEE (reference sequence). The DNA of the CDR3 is TGTGCCAGCAGCTTTAGTGTGTTTGCCCAGGTGACCCAGTACTTC. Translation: CASSFSVFAQVTQYF.

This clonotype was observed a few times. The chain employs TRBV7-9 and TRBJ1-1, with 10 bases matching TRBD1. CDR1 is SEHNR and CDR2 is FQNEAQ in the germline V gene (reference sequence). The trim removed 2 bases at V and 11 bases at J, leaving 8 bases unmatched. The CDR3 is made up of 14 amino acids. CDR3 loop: CASSLSGTGALAFF. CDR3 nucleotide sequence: TGTGCCAGCAGCTTATCCGGGACAGGGGCGTTGGCTTTCTTT.

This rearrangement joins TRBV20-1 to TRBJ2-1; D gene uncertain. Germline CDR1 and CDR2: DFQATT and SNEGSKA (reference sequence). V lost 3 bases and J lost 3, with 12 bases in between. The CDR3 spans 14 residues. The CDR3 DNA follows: TGCAGTGCTAGGGGGTCCCTACTCTACAATGAGCAGTTCTTC. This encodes CSARGSLLYNEQFF.

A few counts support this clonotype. The CDR3 DNA is TGCAGTGCTAGAGTAAGGGGGACAGATACGCAGTATTTT. Translated: CSARVRGTDTQYF. The rearrangement uses TRBV20-1 and TRBJ2-3, with a possible D match to TRBD1 (6 bases). There are 13 residues in the CDR3. Germline assignment: CDR1 DFQATT and CDR2 SNEGSKA (reference sequence). The V end was cut by 1 base, the J end by 3 bases, with 8 bases between.

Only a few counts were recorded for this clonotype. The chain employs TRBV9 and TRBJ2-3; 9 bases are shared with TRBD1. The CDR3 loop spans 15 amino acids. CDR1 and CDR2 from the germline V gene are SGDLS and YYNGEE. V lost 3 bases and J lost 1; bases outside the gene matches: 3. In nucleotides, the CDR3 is TGTGCCAGCAGCGAAACAGGGGGCGGCACAGATACGCAGTATTTT. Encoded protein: CASSETGGGTDTQYF.